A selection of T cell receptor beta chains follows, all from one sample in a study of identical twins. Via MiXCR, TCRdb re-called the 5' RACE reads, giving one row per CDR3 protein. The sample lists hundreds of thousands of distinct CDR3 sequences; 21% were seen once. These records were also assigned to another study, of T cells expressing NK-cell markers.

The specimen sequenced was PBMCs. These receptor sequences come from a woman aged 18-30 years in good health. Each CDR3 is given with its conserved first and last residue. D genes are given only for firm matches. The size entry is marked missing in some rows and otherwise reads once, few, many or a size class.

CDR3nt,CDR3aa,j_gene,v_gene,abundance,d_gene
TGTGCCAGCACCCCGAGGGCCAACGTCCTGACTTTC,CASTPRANVLTF,TRBJ2-6,TRBV12-3/TRBV12-4,few,.
TGTGCCAGCAGCCAATTGAAAAGCACAGATACGCAGTATTTT,CASSQLKSTDTQYF,TRBJ2-3,TRBV16,few,.
TGTGCCAGCAGACCGTCGACAGGGTTCAACGAGCAGTACTTC,CASRPSTGFNEQYF,TRBJ2-7,TRBV6-1,.,TRBD1
TGCGCCAGCAGTGAAGGAGGGGTCAATGAGCAGTTCTTC,CASSEGGVNEQFF,TRBJ2-1,TRBV10-2,few,.
TGTGCCAGTAGTGAGGGGCGTAAGAATTCACCCCTCCACTTT,CASSEGRKNSPLHF,TRBJ1-6,TRBV19,many,.
TGCGCCAGCAGTGGGACCGGGACAGGGAACCACGAGCAGTACTTC,CASSGTGTGNHEQYF,TRBJ2-7,TRBV10-1,many,TRBD1
TGTGCCAGCAGTCCCGGGGCACCTTACGAGCAGTACTTC,CASSPGAPYEQYF,TRBJ2-7,TRBV6-2/TRBV6-3,many,.
TGTGCCATCAGCAAATTACAAGGGGTTGTGGACGAGCAGTACTTC,CAISKLQGVVDEQYF,TRBJ2-7,TRBV10-3,.,.
TGTGCCAGCAGACTCTACAAGAACACCGGGGAGCTGTTTTTT,CASRLYKNTGELFF,TRBJ2-2,TRBV12-3/TRBV12-4,many,.
TGTGCCAGCAGCGGGGCAGTAGCCTACGAGCAGTACTTC,CASSGAVAYEQYF,TRBJ2-7,TRBV9,many,.
TGCAGTGCGCCAGATTACTCCCATGAGCAGTTCTTC,CSAPDYSHEQFF,TRBJ2-1,TRBV20-1,many,.
TGTGCCAGCAGCCCAGACAGGGCCCCAGCGAACACCGGGGAGCTGTTTTTT,CASSPDRAPANTGELFF,TRBJ2-2,TRBV6-1,.,TRBD1
TGTGCCAGCAGTGATGACAGGTCCGGAAACACTGAAGCTTTCTTT,CASSDDRSGNTEAFF,TRBJ1-1,TRBV25-1,many,.
TGTGCCAGCAGTTGGGATCCTAGCACAGATACGCAGTATTTT,CASSWDPSTDTQYF,TRBJ2-3,TRBV25-1,few,.